Shown below are 29 T cell receptor beta chains from a single sample sequenced in a study of cytomegalovirus exposure and HLA in healthy donors. PCR was performed using 60 Vbeta and 13 Jbeta primers. Libraries were prepared by immunoSEQ multiplex PCR; TCRdb keeps only in-frame clonotypes and omits some of them. The sample yields around 130,000 clones, around 8.5% seen once. Sequencing was carried out using PBMCs. These TCRs come from a man aged 35 to 55 in good health and CMV-seronegative.

This clone has only a few counts. The chain joins TRBV27 to TRBJ2-6, with 9 bases aligning to TRBD1. CDR1 and CDR2 (germline): MNHEY, SMNVEV (reference sequence). The CDR3 length is 18 residues. Trimming removed 6 bases from V and 4 bases from J; junction bases left unmatched: 13. CDR3 nucleotide sequence: TGTGCCAGCAGGTACTCCGGGACAGGGATCCCCGGGGCCAACGTCCTGACTTTC. It encodes CASRYSGTGIPGANVLTF.

V is TRBV5-1 and J is TRBJ1-1; D unclear. The CDR3 has 13 amino acids. CDR1 is SGHRS, CDR2 YFSETQ, per germline. V lost 3 bases to trimming and J lost 4 bases, with 10 bases between them. This CDR3 reads CASSYIITTEAFF. The DNA for the CDR3 is TGCGCCAGCAGCTACATTATAACCACTGAAGCTTTCTTT.

This chain joins TRBV7-9 and TRBJ2-7; D uncertain. The germline CDR1 and CDR2 sequences are SEHNR and FQNEAQ (reference sequence). The V end lost 5 bases, the J end lost 0 bases, and 8 bases lay between the germline ends. This CDR3 is 13 amino acids long. DNA of the CDR3: TGTGCCAGCAGCACTACGGGCTCCTACGAGCAGTACTTC. Protein: CASSTTGSYEQYF.

The chain recombines TRBV9 with TRBJ1-3; tentatively, D is TRBD1 (5 bases). The germline V gene has CDR1 SGDLS and CDR2 YYNGEE. This CDR3 comprises 16 residues. The V end lost 0 bases, the J end lost 2 bases, and 12 bases lay between the germline ends. The CDR3 loop is CASSVAGGKTGNTIYF. The CDR3 nucleotides are TGTGCCAGCAGCGTAGCTGGGGGGAAAACTGGAAACACCATATATTTT.

The chain's CDR3 is CASSHPGTGDGYTF. The CDR3 DNA sequence: TGTGCCAGCAGTCATCCCGGGACAGGAGATGGCTACACCTTC. V and J are TRBV6-6 and TRBJ1-2; 8 positions match TRBD1. V gave up 5 bases and J gave up 6 bases; unmatched junction bases: 8. The V gene's germline CDR1 is MNHNY and CDR2 SVGAGI (reference sequence). The CDR3 extends over 14 amino acids.

The table lists this clone with a few counts. The CDR3 DNA follows: TGTGCCAGCAGCTTTCTCACTAGCGGATACAATGAGCAGTTCTTC. It is translated as CASSFLTSGYNEQFF. The J gene is TRBJ2-1, the V gene TRBV7-2; 8 nucleotides align to TRBD2. The CDR3 totals 15 residues. Germline assignment: CDR1 SGHTA and CDR2 FQGNSA. J was trimmed by 4 bases and V by 3 bases; bases with no gene match: 5.

This clone was found a few times. The chain uses TRBV9 and TRBJ1-3; D gene ambiguous. The CDR3 is 14 residues long. Germline values: CDR1 SGDLS, CDR2 YYNGEE. V was shortened by 3 bases and J by 0 bases, with 7 bases between the two germline ends. The CDR3 nucleotides are TGTGCCAGCAGCGAGTCTAGCTCTGGAAACACCATATATTTT. It encodes CASSESSSGNTIYF.

This clone was observed a few times. This chain uses TRBV5-4 with TRBJ2-5, with 7 bases that match TRBD2. Germline V lookup: CDR1 SGHNT, CDR2 YYREEE (reference sequence). J was trimmed by 1 base and V by 0 bases; bases with no gene match: 3. The CDR3 runs to 15 residues. The CDR3: CASSLEPSGQETQYF. The CDR3, as DNA: TGTGCCAGCAGCTTGGAGCCTAGCGGCCAAGAGACCCAGTACTTC.

The chain is built from TRBV30 and TRBJ1-6; D might be TRBD1 (6 bases). V lost 3 bases and J lost 9, with 15 bases in between. This CDR3 is 14 amino acids long. Germline loops: CDR1 GTSNPN, CDR2 SVGIG (reference sequence). The CDR3 DNA is TGTGCCTGGAGCATAACAGGGTTTGGTTCACCCCTCCACTTT. This sequence encodes CAWSITGFGSPLHF.

J is TRBJ1-1 and V is TRBV19, with TRBD1 matching over 11 bases. CDR1 is LNHDA, CDR2 SQIVND, per germline (reference sequence). The CDR3 totals 14 residues. Trimming at V came to 6 bases and at J to 6 bases, leaving 6 bases not matched to a gene. The CDR3 is CASSQGQGGSEAFF. The CDR3 DNA reads TGTGCCAGTAGCCAGGGACAGGGGGGGTCTGAAGCTTTCTTT.

This clone was found a few times. This chain joins TRBV7-4 and TRBJ2-7; TRBD1 aligns across 10 bases. The CDR3 sequence is 15 residues long. V was clipped by 4 bases and J by 3 bases; unmatched bases: 6. Germline CDR1 SGHVT, CDR2 SQSDAQ. The CDR3 reads CASSSRDRGLYEQYF. In DNA form, the CDR3 reads TGTGCCAGCAGCTCCAGGGACAGGGGACTCTACGAGCAGTACTTC.

This clone was recorded a few times. The CDR3 loop reads CASSLAGGDTQYF. The DNA for the CDR3 is TGTGCCAGCAGCTTGGCGGGAGGCGATACGCAGTATTTT. This chain joins TRBV7-9 and TRBJ2-3; 8 nucleotides align to TRBD2. CDR1 is SEHNR, CDR2 FQNEAQ, per germline (reference sequence). The V gene end was trimmed by 3 bases and the J gene end by 6 bases; junction bases not matched to a gene: 2. This CDR3 comprises 13 residues. The variable domain in full, completed from reference TRBV7-9 and TRBJ2-3, reads DTGVSQNPRHKITKRGQNVTFRCDPISEHNRLYWYRQTLGQGPEFLTYFQNEAQLEKSRLLSDRFSAERPKGSFSTLEIQRTEQGDSAMYLCASSLAGGDTQYFGPGTRLTVL.

This clone has more than one count but fewer than ten. This chain uses TRBV5-1 with TRBJ2-7; D is unclear. The CDR3 runs 12 residues. With 7 bases removed from V and 0 bases from J, the gap between germline ends came to 8 bases. Germline CDR1 SGHRS, CDR2 YFSETQ. CDR3 sequence: CASRSPSYEQYF. The CDR3 nucleotides are TGCGCCAGCCGGTCTCCCTCCTACGAGCAGTACTTC.

Notes on this clone: This sample also contains other DNA sequences that code for the same CDR3. The chain has TRBV19 and TRBJ1-1; unclear D gene. The CDR3 length is 12 residues. Trimming took off 6 bases at V and 1 base at J, with 6 bases between the two ends. Germline V lookup: CDR1 LNHDA, CDR2 SQIVND (reference sequence). CDR3 protein: CASRRGNTEAFF. For the CDR3, the DNA is TGTGCCAGTAGGCGAGGGAACACTGAAGCTTTCTTT.

The chain couples TRBV7-6 to TRBJ2-2, with 8 bases aligning to TRBD1. The CDR3 covers 14 residues. V lost 2 bases, J lost 6 bases, and 2 bases stayed unmatched. In germline, CDR1 is SGHVS, CDR2 FNYEAQ. The CDR3 coding sequence is TGTGCCAGCAGCTTATTACAGGGGGCCGGGGAGCTGTTTTTT. This sequence encodes CASSLLQGAGELFF.

In this sample, this clone turned up a few times. The J gene is TRBJ2-7, the V gene TRBV9, with TRBD1 matching 8 bases. Germline CDR1 SGDLS, CDR2 YYNGEE. The length of the CDR3 is 14 residues. V dropped 3 bases and J dropped 2; count of bases not matched to a gene: 4. Written as DNA, the CDR3 is TGTGCCAGCAGCGGCGGACAGGGCCCCTACGAGCAGTACTTC. Translating it yields CASSGGQGPYEQYF.

V and J are TRBV6-1 and TRBJ1-5; 10 bases map to TRBD1. The CDR3 runs to 13 residues. After removal of 4 bases from V and 14 bases from J, the junction contained 8 bases not matched to a gene. Germline V gives CDR1 MNHNS, CDR2 SASEGT. As DNA, the CDR3 is TGTGCCAGCAGTGTTTTGACAGGGGGCGAGAAGCATTTT. The encoded protein is CASSVLTGGEKHF.

This clone has just a few counts. The J gene is TRBJ2-1, the V gene TRBV5-6, with TRBD1 identical over 10 bases. V trimming: 3 bases; J trimming: 8 bases; junction bases outside the gene matches: 5. The CDR3 is 14 amino acids. CDR1 SGHDT and CDR2 YYEEEE come from the germline V gene. The chain's CDR3 is CASSSGQGYHEQFF. DNA for the CDR3: TGTGCCAGCAGCTCGGGACAGGGGTATCATGAGCAGTTCTTC.

V gene TRBV27 combines with J gene TRBJ2-7; 9 bases agree with TRBD1. With V trimmed by 10 bases and J by 3 bases, 10 bases remained unmatched. This CDR3 is built from 14 residues. Germline CDR1 reads MNHEY; CDR2 reads SMNVEV (reference sequence). CDR3 sequence: CAIGPGQGGYEQYF. CDR3 DNA: TGTGCCATAGGACCGGGACAGGGCGGCTACGAGCAGTACTTC.

In DNA form, the CDR3 reads TGCGCCAGCGACCAGACAGGGGGCGAGGCCGGGGAGCTGTTTTTT. Translated: CASDQTGGEAGELFF. The V and J genes are TRBV10-2 and TRBJ2-2; TRBD1 matches 10 bases. Unmatched junction bases numbered 9, after V lost 8 bases and J lost 6 bases. The CDR3 runs 15 residues. Germline V gene sequence: CDR1 WSHSY, CDR2 SAAADI.

This clone was picked up a small number of times. The rearrangement links TRBV28 to TRBJ1-1; no reliable D call. CDR1 MDHEN and CDR2 SYDVKM come from the germline V gene. The CDR3 sequence is 13 residues long. The V and J ends lost 5 bases and 2 bases respectively, with 9 bases between them. The CDR3 protein is CASSRNTNTEAFF. DNA for the CDR3: TGTGCCAGCAGTCGAAACACCAACACTGAAGCTTTCTTT.

This chain connects TRBV7-2 to TRBJ2-5; tentative D call: TRBD2 (6 bases). Germline V CDR1 and CDR2: SGHTA, FQGNSA. The CDR3 has 14 amino acids. V was pared by 1 base and J by 5 bases, with 11 bases between. The CDR3 protein is CASSLGGAQETQYF. The CDR3 nucleotides are TGTGCCAGCAGCTTAGGCGGGGCTCAGGAGACCCAGTACTTC.

This clone has more than one count but fewer than ten. This specimen includes other DNA sequences encoding the same CDR3. V usage is TRBV6-1 and J usage is TRBJ1-4, with D maybe TRBD1 (5 bases). This CDR3 region has 14 residues. Germline V gives CDR1 MNHNS, CDR2 SASEGT. V was clipped by 7 bases and J by 1 base, with 10 bases between them. The CDR3 DNA is TGTGCCAGCACCCCAGGGCGAACTAATGAAAAACTGTTTTTT. This gives the protein CASTPGRTNEKLFF.

This sequence joins TRBV6-5 and TRBJ1-6; TRBD1 is a possible D gene (5 bases). CDR1 is MNHEY and CDR2 is SVGAGI in the germline V gene. Trimming stripped 2 bases from V and 5 bases from J, with 13 bases between. The CDR3 totals 16 residues. The CDR3 DNA follows: TGTGCCAGCAGTTACGTTGCAGGGCGAAATAATTCACCCCTCCACTTT. Translation: CASSYVAGRNNSPLHF.

There are a few counts of this clone. The chain joins TRBV6-1 to TRBJ2-7; TRBD2 matches at 8 bases. Germline V lookup: CDR1 MNHNS, CDR2 SASEGT. V was clipped by 4 bases and J by 2 bases; unmatched bases: 4. This CDR3 has 14 residues. CDR3 bases: TGTGCCAGCAGTGCCCAAGCGGGGGCCTACGAGCAGTACTTC. This codes for CASSAQAGAYEQYF.

This clone was recorded a few times. This sequence joins TRBV18 and TRBJ2-2; 14 bases line up with TRBD2. With 3 bases clipped from V and 0 bases from J, the junction kept 6 bases outside the gene matches. The germline V gene has CDR1 KGHSH and CDR2 LQKENI. There are 19 residues in the CDR3. The CDR3 region is CASSPGTSGGVANTGELFF. The CDR3 DNA sequence: TGTGCCAGCTCACCCGGGACTAGCGGGGGCGTTGCGAACACCGGGGAGCTGTTTTTT.

In its sample, this clone was seen a few times. The chain is built from TRBV12-5 and TRBJ2-7, with D maybe TRBD1 (5 bases). Germline loops: CDR1 LGHNT, CDR2 FRNRAP. This CDR3 spans 14 amino acids. Trimming cost V 1 base and J 4 bases, with 11 bases left between them. CDR3 region: CASGLGQGFYEQYF. CDR3 bases: TGTGCTAGTGGTTTGGGCCAGGGCTTTTACGAGCAGTACTTC.

This clone was seen a few times. The chain employs TRBV28 and TRBJ2-5; TRBD2 matches at 12 bases. V was pared by 5 bases and J by 1 base, with 5 bases of the junction left unmatched. The CDR3 is 16 residues long. Germline assignment: CDR1 MDHEN and CDR2 SYDVKM. The CDR3 nucleotides read TGTGCCAGCAGTGTGACTAGCGGGGGACCCCAAGAGACCCAGTACTTC. Translated, it gives CASSVTSGGPQETQYF.

The chain recombines TRBV2 with TRBJ2-5; the D gene is possibly TRBD2 (5 bases). The V end lost 10 bases, the J end lost 5 bases, and 11 bases lay between the germline ends. This CDR3 comprises 11 residues. Looked up from germline, CDR1 is SNHLY and CDR2 is FYNNEI. The DNA of the CDR3 is TGTGCCACCCGGGGAGATGAGACCCAGTACTTC. This gives the protein CATRGDETQYF. The entire variable domain, with the rest obtained from reference TRBV2 and TRBJ2-5, is as follows: EPEVTQTPSHQVTQMGQEVILRCVPISNHLYFYWYRQILGQKVEFLVSFYNNEISEKSEIFDDQFSVERPDGSNFTLKIRSTKLEDSAMYFCATRGDETQYFGPGTRLLVL.